The 13 T cell receptor beta chains below all came from one sample that was sequenced in a study of blood T cell repertoires in COVID-19 (dated by TCRdb to 2019 to 2021). Libraries came from the immunoSEQ multiplex PCR assay. TCRdb carries this immuneACCESS record with in-frame sequences only. Its versions omit some clonotypes, under half of them owing to an unresolved V gene in the studies checked, with the rest unexplained. This sample is represented by about 99,000 clones; roughly 89% of them were singletons. Around 2% of the sample belongs to the ten largest clones. Sample: peripheral blood. These receptor sequences come from a man aged 70 or older with active or convalescent COVID-19.

V is TRBV5-1 and J is TRBJ2-5, with 9 positions matching TRBD2. This CDR3 spans 16 amino acids. Germline V lookup: CDR1 SGHRS, CDR2 YFSETQ. Losses at the gene ends were 4 bases for V and 2 bases for J; bases not matched to a gene: 9. CDR3 region: CASSADPSGKQETQYF. The CDR3 DNA is TGCGCCAGCAGCGCGGACCCTAGCGGGAAGCAAGAGACCCAGTACTTC. The whole variable domain, remainder taken from reference TRBV5-1 and TRBJ2-5, is KAGVTQTPRYLIKTRGQQVTLSCSPISGHRSVSWYQQTPGQGLQFLFEYFSETQRNKGNFPGRFSGRQFSNSRSEMNVSTLELGDSALYLCASSADPSGKQETQYFGPGTRLLVL.

The chain recombines TRBV7-9 with TRBJ1-5, with 7 bases identical to TRBD1. The germline V gene encodes CDR1 SEHNR and CDR2 FQNEAQ (reference sequence). The trim removed 5 bases at V and 0 bases at J, leaving 13 bases unmatched. The CDR3 contains 18 residues. The CDR3 DNA sequence: TGTGCCAGCAGCCCGGGACAGAACAGACTCGATAGCAATCAGCCCCAGCATTTT. This sequence encodes CASSPGQNRLDSNQPQHF.

CDR3: CASSLSQGGYADTQYF. The CDR3 DNA sequence: TGTGCCAGCAGTTTATCCCAGGGGGGATACGCAGATACGCAGTATTTT. The chain is built from TRBV28 and TRBJ2-3, with D possibly being TRBD1 (7 bases). Trimming pared 1 base from V and 4 bases from J, leaving 15 bases between. Germline V gene data show CDR1 as MDHEN and CDR2 as SYDVKM. There are 16 residues in the CDR3.

The chain links TRBV28 to TRBJ1-2, with 8 bases fitting TRBD1. Germline assignment: CDR1 MDHEN and CDR2 SYDVKM. V shed 2 bases, J shed 7 bases, and the junction held 6 bases outside the gene matches. There are 14 residues in the CDR3. The CDR3 region is CASSLGTGFSGYTF. The CDR3 DNA reads as TGTGCCAGCAGTTTAGGGACAGGTTTCTCTGGCTACACCTTC.

The gene calls are TRBV12-2 and TRBJ1-2. TRBV12-2 is tagged as a pseudogene. There are 17 residues in the CDR3. The CDR3 sequence: CASRFRGWIRVNYGYTF. DNA for the CDR3: TGTGCAAGTCGCTTCCGTGGTTGGATCCGGGTGAACTATGGCTACACCTTC.

The gene calls are TRBV10-2 and TRBJ2-2, with 10 bases matching TRBD1. V was pared by 3 bases and J by 4 bases, with 8 bases of the junction left unmatched. This CDR3 contains 17 residues. Looked up from germline, CDR1 is WSHSY and CDR2 is SAAADI. The CDR3 coding sequence is TGCGCCAGCAGTGAAAGAGGTGGACAGGGGGGCACCGGGGAGCTGTTTTTT. This encodes CASSERGGQGGTGELFF.

The chain is built from TRBV5-1 and TRBJ2-1, with 7 positions matching TRBD1. The CDR3 covers 15 residues. V shed 4 bases, J shed 4 bases, and the junction held 8 bases outside the gene matches. Germline V gene data show CDR1 as SGHRS and CDR2 as YFSETQ. The CDR3 sequence is CASSPGQNFYNEQFF. The CDR3 DNA is TGCGCCAGCAGCCCGGGACAGAATTTTTACAATGAGCAGTTCTTC.

The chain combines TRBV7-9 with TRBJ2-1; 7 bases fit TRBD2. Trimming at V came to 5 bases and at J to 4 bases, leaving 8 bases not matched to a gene. The length of the CDR3 is 15 residues. Germline assignment: CDR1 SEHNR and CDR2 FQNEAQ (reference sequence). DNA for the CDR3: TGTGCCAGCAGCGCTAGCGGCGGCCCTTACAATGAGCAGTTCTTC. Translation gives CASSASGGPYNEQFF. The full variable domain, rest sourced from reference TRBV7-9 and TRBJ2-1, is DTGVSQNPRHKITKRGQNVTFRCDPISEHNRLYWYRQTLGQGPEFLTYFQNEAQLEKSRLLSDRFSAERPKGSFSTLEIQRTEQGDSAMYLCASSASGGPYNEQFFGPGTRLTVL.

The V call is TRBV7-9, the J call TRBJ2-3; 10 positions agree with TRBD2. The length of the CDR3 is 16 residues. Germline V gives CDR1 SEHNR, CDR2 FQNEAQ (reference sequence). V shed 4 bases and J 0 bases; nucleotides not matched to a gene: 4. The CDR3 sequence: CASSSRLAGSTDTQYF. In DNA, the CDR3 is TGTGCCAGCAGCTCCAGACTAGCGGGTAGCACAGATACGCAGTATTTT.

The J gene is TRBJ2-1, the V gene TRBV5-4; D might be TRBD2 (5 bases). Germline loops: CDR1 SGHNT, CDR2 YYREEE (reference sequence). Trimming stripped 2 bases from V and 7 bases from J, with 10 bases between. The CDR3 loop spans 13 amino acids. The DNA of the CDR3 is TGTGCCAGCAGCTTTTCACTAGTGAATGAGCAGTTCTTC. It codes for CASSFSLVNEQFF.

The chain links TRBV2 to TRBJ1-5; TRBD1 might be the D (6 bases). V gave up 8 bases and J gave up 2 bases, with 19 bases separating them. Germline-derived CDR1 and CDR2 are SNHLY and FYNNEI. The CDR3 totals 16 residues. CDR3 DNA sequence: TGTGCCAGCTCGATTGAAACAGGGCGAGGCAATCAGCCCCAGCATTTT. Protein sequence: CASSIETGRGNQPQHF.

In its sample, this clone was seen once. The chain uses TRBV19 and TRBJ2-1; D perhaps matches TRBD1 (6 bases). V dropped 4 bases and J dropped 15 bases, with 13 bases sitting between them. The CDR3 covers 11 residues. Germline CDR1 is LNHDA and CDR2 is SQIVND (reference sequence). The CDR3 bases are TGTGCCAGTAGTACTGGGGACATGTGGTTCTTC. The encoded protein is CASSTGDMWFF.

The chain recombines TRBV7-8 with TRBJ2-7; the D is unclear. This CDR3 is 17 amino acids long. Germline CDR1 SGHVS, CDR2 FQNEAQ. The V end lost 3 bases, the J end lost 0 bases, and 18 bases lay between the germline ends. The CDR3 loop is CASSLRSGPPSSYEQYF. CDR3 bases: TGTGCCAGCAGCTTGAGGAGTGGCCCGCCGAGCTCCTACGAGCAGTACTTC.